These 16 T cell receptor beta chains originate from one sample sequenced in a study of shared clonotypes between healthy human individuals. TCRdb's copy holds only in-frame clones and misses some; the assay was immunoSEQ multiplex PCR. The top ten hold roughly 11% of the sample, which has some 200,000 clones, approximately 65% seen once. Input material: memory CD4+ T cells sorted from blood. Noted subset: CD45RA-negative fraction. The receptors were gathered from a man under 40 in good health.

The rearrangement links TRBV18 to TRBJ2-1, with 14 bases identical to TRBD2. V lost 6 bases and J lost 9; bases outside the gene matches: 10. The CDR3 sequence is 16 residues long. The germline CDR1 and CDR2 sequences are KGHSH and LQKENI. The CDR3 loop is CASSLTSGRVNGEQFF. The CDR3 coding sequence is TGTGCCAGCTCCTTGACTAGCGGGAGGGTAAACGGTGAGCAGTTCTTC.

This chain's CDR3 is CASSVGLRGQLAKNIQYF. The CDR3 coding sequence is TGTGCCAGCAGCGTAGGTTTGAGGGGTCAGCTAGCCAAAAACATTCAGTACTTC. The J gene is TRBJ2-4, the V gene TRBV9; D may be TRBD1 or TRBD2 (5 bases each). The V gene lost 0 bases and the J gene lost 0 bases, with 16 bases spanning the gap. This CDR3 region has 18 residues. Germline CDR1 is SGDLS and CDR2 is YYNGEE.

V gene TRBV27 combines with J gene TRBJ1-1, with TRBD1 as a possible D gene (6 bases). The CDR3 consists of 18 residues. Trimming shortened V by 6 bases and J by 11 bases, and 34 bases separated the two germline ends. Germline loops: CDR1 MNHEY, CDR2 SMNVEV (reference sequence). CDR3 sequence: CASRPIHVIRTAQKEAFF. Written as DNA, the CDR3 is TGTGCCAGCAGGCCGATCCACGTGATCAGGACAGCCCAAAAGGAGGCTTTCTTT.

The gene calls are TRBV5-1 and TRBJ2-3; D ambiguous. Deletions cut 4 bases from V and 1 base from J, with 10 bases between. Germline-derived CDR1 and CDR2 are SGHRS and YFSETQ. This CDR3 comprises 14 residues. The CDR3 bases are TGCGCCAGCAGCCCGGACGCGGGCACAGATACGCAGTATTTT. Its translation: CASSPDAGTDTQYF. The full variable domain, completed using reference TRBV5-1 and TRBJ2-3, is KAGVTQTPRYLIKTRGQQVTLSCSPISGHRSVSWYQQTPGQGLQFLFEYFSETQRNKGNFPGRFSGRQFSNSRSEMNVSTLELGDSALYLCASSPDAGTDTQYFGPGTRLTVL.

V is TRBV14 and J is TRBJ2-7; D is unclear. The CDR3 sequence is 14 residues long. V lost 0 bases and J lost 1, with 7 bases in between. Looked up from germline, CDR1 is SGHDN and CDR2 is FVKESK. The CDR3 region is CASSQEYSSYEQYF. The CDR3 nucleotides read TGTGCCAGCAGCCAAGAGTACAGTTCCTACGAGCAGTACTTC.

This clone was recorded once. V gene TRBV4-2 combines with J gene TRBJ2-7; 12 bases are a match to TRBD2. The CDR3 extends over 18 amino acids. The V and J ends lost 4 bases and 5 bases, in that order; junction bases with no gene match: 15. The germline V gene has CDR1 LGHNA and CDR2 YNFKEQ. In DNA, the CDR3 is TGTGCCAGCAGCCCGTTACTTTCTAGCGGGAGGGCCTCTGACGAGCAGTACTTC. It translates to CASSPLLSSGRASDEQYF.

The chain has TRBV29-1 and TRBJ1-1; no firm D call. Per the germline V gene, CDR1 is SQVTM and CDR2 is ANQGSEA. This CDR3 has 13 residues. V lost 4 bases and J 2 bases, leaving 11 bases between the germline ends. The CDR3 loop reads CSVVWQINTEAFF. The CDR3 nucleotides are TGCAGCGTTGTTTGGCAGATAAACACTGAAGCTTTCTTT. Full variable domain (rest looked up from reference TRBV29-1 and TRBJ1-1): SAVISQKPSRDICQRGTSLTIQCQVDSQVTMMFWYRQQPGQSLTLIATANQGSEATYESGFVIDKFPISRPNLTFSTLTVSNMSPEDSSIYLCSVVWQINTEAFFGQGTRLTVV.

The gene calls are TRBV7-9 and TRBJ2-2; either TRBD1 or TRBD2 may fit D (5 bases each). Germline CDR1 and CDR2: SEHNR and FQNEAQ (reference sequence). This CDR3 spans 12 amino acids. The V and J ends lost 4 bases and 7 bases respectively, with 7 bases between them. CDR3 nucleotide sequence: TGTGCCAGCAGCTGGGGGAGCGGGGAGCTGTTTTTT. Its protein product is CASSWGSGELFF.

The V gene is TRBV6-1, the J gene TRBJ2-1, with 9 bases that match TRBD2. The junction had 17 bases not matched to a gene; V was cut back by 0 bases and J by 8 bases. Per the germline V gene, CDR1 is MNHNS and CDR2 is SASEGT. The CDR3 runs 19 residues. The CDR3 DNA reads as TGTGCCAGCAGTGAAGCCGCAGGGGTCTGGCGGGAGGGCACTGATGAGCAGTTCTTC. Translating gives CASSEAAGVWREGTDEQFF.

V usage is TRBV2 and J usage is TRBJ2-6, with unresolved D. This CDR3 has 14 residues. The V gene's germline CDR1 is SNHLY and CDR2 FYNNEI. Trimming left V 7 bases short and J 0 bases short, with 7 bases between. The CDR3 sequence: CASTILSGANVLTF. The CDR3 DNA sequence: TGTGCCAGCACGATCCTCTCTGGGGCCAACGTCCTGACTTTC.

The rearrangement links TRBV5-1 to TRBJ2-6, with TRBD1 matching 8 bases. The CDR3 spans 15 residues. Germline loops: CDR1 SGHRS, CDR2 YFSETQ. Trimming took 3 bases from V and 4 from J; bases not matched to a gene: 3. CDR3 sequence: CASSSDRAGANVLTF. As DNA, the CDR3 is TGCGCCAGCAGCTCGGACAGGGCAGGGGCCAACGTCCTGACTTTC.

The chain recombines TRBV2 with TRBJ2-7; D is unclear. Germline CDR1 reads SNHLY; CDR2 reads FYNNEI. The CDR3 loop spans 11 amino acids. V shed 5 bases and J shed 2 bases, with 4 bases lying between them. As DNA, the CDR3 is TGTGCCAGCAGTCTGACCTACGAGCAGTACTTC. It yields the protein CASSLTYEQYF.

This chain links TRBV28 with TRBJ2-7; D uncertain. The CDR3 spans 14 residues. The ends were cut back, 6 bases at V and 4 bases at J, with 16 bases in the middle. Per the germline V gene, CDR1 is MDHEN and CDR2 is SYDVKM. The chain's CDR3 is CASRAPPEVYEQYF. The CDR3 DNA follows: TGTGCCAGCAGAGCCCCTCCTGAGGTGTACGAGCAGTACTTC.

V usage is TRBV2 and J usage is TRBJ1-2, with 9 nucleotides matching TRBD1. CDR1 SNHLY and CDR2 FYNNEI come from the germline V gene. With 6 bases clipped from V and 5 bases from J, the junction kept 7 bases outside the gene matches. The CDR3 runs to 14 residues. The CDR3 loop reads CASSEDRGGYGYTF. The CDR3 DNA reads TGTGCCAGCAGCGAGGACAGGGGTGGATATGGCTACACCTTC.

The rearrangement links TRBV5-5 to TRBJ2-2, with D possibly being TRBD1 or TRBD2 (6 bases each). Germline-derived CDR1 and CDR2 are SGHKS and YYEKEE (reference sequence). V was clipped by 4 bases and J by 8 bases, with 15 bases between them. The CDR3 consists of 14 residues. The CDR3 DNA sequence: TGTGCCAGCAGCAGAGGGGGGAACTTGGGGGAGCTGTTTTTT. Translation: CASSRGGNLGELFF.

This clone was counted only a few times. The chain links TRBV29-1 to TRBJ1-2; 7 bases align to TRBD1. Losses at the gene ends were 4 bases for V and 0 bases for J; bases not matched to a gene: 2. Germline lookup yields CDR1 SQVTM and CDR2 ANQGSEA. The CDR3 has 13 residues. The chain's CDR3 is CSVGTGANYGYTF. The CDR3 DNA sequence: TGCAGCGTTGGGACAGGAGCTAACTATGGCTACACCTTC.